This T cell receptor beta chain was sequenced during a study of T cells in tumors after PD-1 blockade. Study-wide context: Patients received pembrolizumab 200 mg every 3 weeks or cemiplimab 350 mg every 2 weeks. A subset received ongoing vismodegib 150 mg daily alongside anti-PD-1 therapy.

Assay: immunoSEQ multiplex PCR; the TCRdb copy retains only in-frame clones and omits some. Counted here are 60,000 to 70,000 clones, roughly 70% occurring once; the ten biggest clones make up approximately 4.8%. This clone was recorded a few times. Its antigen is still unknown. Overall study findings and caveats: Some novel exhausted tumor clones appeared in pre-treatment blood, suggesting peripheral recruitment.

The receptor was derived from a human donor with basal cell carcinoma. The sequenced sample was PBMCs, obtained after anti-PD-1 treatment.

CDR3 amino acids: CASSQESTGSSYNSPLHF. DNA of the CDR3: TGCGCCAGCAGCCAAGAGTCTACAGGGAGCTCCTATAATTCACCCCTCCACTTT. The chain has TRBV4-1 and TRBJ1-6; weak D call: TRBD1 (6 bases). Trimming pared 0 bases from V and 0 bases from J, leaving 12 bases between. Germline-derived CDR1 and CDR2 are MGHRA and YSYEKL. This CDR3 is 18 amino acids long.